This entry lists 27 T cell receptor beta chains sequenced from one sample in a study of T-cell reconstitution after alpha-beta-depleted transplantation in children. Using unique molecular identifiers, the investigators prepared the TCRbeta library. TCRdb ran MiXCR on the PCR reads and lists one entry per CDR3 protein. Of about 16,000 distinct CDR3 sequences in the sample, 7.7% were seen once. This specimen consisted of PBMCs, mostly from graft donor cells, obtained 60 days after TCRalphabeta/CD19-depleted stem cell transplant. The receptors were sampled from a boy under two years old who had a stem cell transplant for Wiskott-Aldrich syndrome, so the T cells may come from the graft donor.

This clonotype was observed many times. The gene calls are TRBV28 and TRBJ2-7; D might be TRBD1 (5 bases). Germline V gene data show CDR1 as MDHEN and CDR2 as SYDVKM. V was trimmed by 5 bases and J by 1 base, leaving 9 bases between them. The CDR3 extends over 13 amino acids. DNA for the CDR3: TGTGCCAGCAGTGCAGGGATTTCCTACGAGCAGTACTTC. It is translated as CASSAGISYEQYF.

Ten or more counts support this clonotype. The chain recombines TRBV11-2 with TRBJ1-3; no reliable D call. CDR1 is SGHAT and CDR2 is FQNNGV in the germline V gene. Trimming took 1 base from V and 3 from J, leaving 7 bases between them. The CDR3 totals 14 residues. The CDR3 DNA is TGTGCCAGCAGCTTAGTTCGACTTGGAAACACCATATATTTT. Its translation is CASSLVRLGNTIYF.

The chain recombines TRBV11-2 with TRBJ2-1; TRBD2 matches 9 bases. The J segment lost 0 bases and the V segment lost 5 bases, leaving 2 bases of the junction unmatched. The CDR3 runs to 15 residues. Germline-derived CDR1 and CDR2 are SGHAT and FQNNGV. The CDR3 region has the DNA TGTGCCAGCAGCGCGACTAGCGGCTCCTACAATGAGCAGTTCTTC. As protein: CASSATSGSYNEQFF.

This clonotype showed up just a few times. A read error may explain this, as a much larger clone is one base away. J is TRBJ1-5 and V is TRBV2; D is unclear. Germline CDR1 and CDR2: SNHLY and FYNNEI. The CDR3 extends over 13 amino acids. The CDR3, as DNA: TGTGCCAGCAGTGAAGAGGGTGTTCAGCCCCAGCAATTT. It specifies CASSEEGVQPQQF.

Ten or more counts support this clonotype. The gene calls are TRBV5-1 and TRBJ1-2; the match to TRBD1 covers 7 bases. Germline V gene sequence: CDR1 SGHRS, CDR2 YFSETQ. The CDR3 is 13 residues long. The junction had 8 bases not matched to a gene; V was cut back by 4 bases and J by 8 bases. In DNA, the CDR3 is TGCGCCAGCAGCCTCCGACAGGGATACGGCTACACCTTC. It translates to CASSLRQGYGYTF.

On this clonotype itself: This may be a read error: a much more frequent sequence differs by one nucleotide. This chain connects TRBV6-2 or TRBV6-3 to TRBJ2-5; D is perhaps TRBD1 (6 bases). The length of the CDR3 is 17 residues. The V end lost 1 base, the J end lost 1 base, and 16 bases lay between the germline ends. CDR1 and CDR2 (germline): MNHEY, SVGEGT. Here the CDR3 reads CASSYFRVSRGQETQYF. Here the CDR3 DNA reads TGTGCCAGCAGTTACTTCAGGGTCTCCAGGGGCCAAGAGACCCAGTACTTC.

On this clonotype: The junction departs from germline at one end; a sequencing error may be responsible. The chain recombines TRBV7-8 with TRBJ2-7, with TRBD2 identical over 7 bases. The germline V gene has CDR1 SGHVS and CDR2 FQNEAQ. The CDR3 runs to 12 residues. CDR3 in DNA: TGCGGGAGCGGGACCAGCTCCTACGAGCAGTACTTC. Amino acids: CGSGTSSYEQYF.

This clonotype has a count of ten or more. The chain recombines TRBV6-5 with TRBJ2-7; D tentatively fits TRBD1 or TRBD2 (6 bases each). CDR3 length: 15 residues. Germline lookup yields CDR1 MNHEY and CDR2 SVGAGI. The V end lost 0 bases, the J end lost 6 bases, and 15 bases lay between the germline ends. CDR3 amino acids: CASSYSGGIGGEQYF. The CDR3, as DNA: TGTGCCAGCAGTTACTCTGGGGGGATAGGGGGCGAGCAGTACTTC.

This clonotype is categorized as large. V gene TRBV5-1 combines with J gene TRBJ2-5; D ambiguous. Germline CDR1 and CDR2: SGHRS and YFSETQ. The CDR3 has 16 residues. Trimming left V 4 bases short and J 4 bases short, with 20 bases between. CDR3 bases: TGCGCCAGCAGCCCGAGTGCCTCTATGAGGAGAGAGACCCAGTACTTC. Its protein is CASSPSASMRRETQYF.

This clonotype showed up many times. This chain uses TRBV28 with TRBJ2-2, with D hard to call. There are 14 residues in the CDR3. The germline V and J ends were trimmed by 2 bases and 4 bases, with 8 bases remaining between them. The V gene's germline CDR1 is MDHEN and CDR2 SYDVKM. In nucleotides, the CDR3 is TGTGCCAGCAGTTTAATCCCGGGCACCGGGGAGCTGTTTTTT. Protein product: CASSLIPGTGELFF.

This clonotype was picked up many times. The CDR3 sequence: CSARTSGRARNEQFF. The DNA of the CDR3 is TGCAGTGCCCGGACTAGCGGGAGGGCGAGGAATGAGCAGTTCTTC. V and J are TRBV20-1 and TRBJ2-1; the match to TRBD2 covers 15 bases. Germline assignment: CDR1 DFQATT and CDR2 SNEGSKA (reference sequence). CDR3 length: 15 amino acids. The trim removed 6 bases at V and 7 bases at J, leaving 7 bases unmatched.

This clonotype was counted only a few times. The gene calls are TRBV6-5 and TRBJ2-2, with TRBD2 matching 8 bases. This CDR3 has 15 amino acids. CDR1 is MNHEY, CDR2 SVGAGI, per germline. V lost 5 bases and J lost 5; bases outside the gene matches: 7. CDR3 amino acids: CASSTSGGRTGELFF. CDR3 DNA: TGTGCCAGCAGTACTAGCGGTGGGCGGACCGGGGAGCTGTTTTTT.

This clonotype was counted ten times or more. The genes are TRBV20-1 and TRBJ2-7; 10 nucleotides align to TRBD2. Germline V gene sequence: CDR1 DFQATT, CDR2 SNEGSKA (reference sequence). The CDR3 sequence is 14 residues long. The V segment lost 6 bases and the J segment 9 bases; nucleotides outside the gene matches: 14. DNA for the CDR3: TGCAGTGCGGGGGCTAGCGGGAGCGCTATGGGGCAGTACTTC. Protein product: CSAGASGSAMGQYF.

V usage is TRBV11-2 and J usage is TRBJ2-7; 10 bases are a match to TRBD2. CDR1 is SGHAT, CDR2 FQNNGV, per germline. J lost 0 bases, V lost 2 bases, and 13 bases had no gene match. The CDR3 has 19 amino acids. The CDR3 DNA sequence: TGTGCCAGCAGCTTACGTCGCAATACCGGGACTAGCGACTCCTACGAGCAGTACTTC. The encoded protein is CASSLRRNTGTSDSYEQYF.

This clonotype occurred many times. The V call is TRBV5-1, the J call TRBJ2-1, with a possible D match to TRBD1 (6 bases). Germline V CDR1 and CDR2: SGHRS, YFSETQ. This CDR3 region has 14 residues. The V end was cut by 4 bases, the J end by 5 bases, with 13 bases between. Written as DNA, the CDR3 is TGCGCCAGCAGCCTTGGCGGACAGCACAATGAGCAGTTCTTC. Encoded protein: CASSLGGQHNEQFF.

This clonotype was picked up many times. The V and J genes are TRBV12-3 or TRBV12-4 and TRBJ1-3; no reliable D call. V lost 3 bases, J lost 0 bases, and 6 bases lay in between. This CDR3 has 14 residues. This CDR3 is CASSLSASGNTIYF. The CDR3 DNA reads TGTGCCAGCAGTTTGTCAGCCTCTGGAAACACCATATATTTT.

There are many counts of this clonotype. This rearrangement joins TRBV6-6 to TRBJ2-7, with a possible D match to TRBD2 (6 bases). This CDR3 has 13 amino acids. V was pared by 10 bases and J by 3 bases, with 16 bases between. CDR1 is MNHNY, CDR2 SVGAGI, per germline (reference sequence). The CDR3 DNA reads TGTGCCACCCGGATAGAGCGGGTCTACGAGCAGTACTTC. It yields the protein CATRIERVYEQYF.

This clonotype was observed a few times. V and J are TRBV5-1 and TRBJ2-7; D may correspond to TRBD1 or TRBD2 (6 bases each). Germline CDR1 SGHRS, CDR2 YFSETQ. CDR3 size: 18 residues. V lost 4 bases and J 0 bases, leaving 23 bases between the germline ends. The CDR3: CASSGGTSGALDSYEQYF. CDR3 DNA: TGCGCCAGCAGCGGCGGGACCTCGGGGGCTCTGGACTCCTACGAGCAGTACTTC.

This clonotype came up many times. The chain is built from TRBV4-1 and TRBJ2-3; no clear D gene. From germline, CDR1 is MGHRA and CDR2 YSYEKL. V shed 4 bases and J shed 4 bases, with 6 bases lying between them. The CDR3 has 12 amino acids. CDR3 region: CASSPAADTQYF. The CDR3 DNA sequence: TGCGCCAGCAGCCCTGCCGCAGATACGCAGTATTTT.

This clonotype was detected ten times or more. This chain uses TRBV2 with TRBJ1-1; TRBD1 aligns across 7 bases. This CDR3 has 13 amino acids. V lost 6 bases and J lost 0; bases outside the gene matches: 1. Looked up from germline, CDR1 is SNHLY and CDR2 is FYNNEI. The CDR3 sequence is CASRGQMNTEAFF. CDR3 DNA sequence: TGTGCCAGCAGGGGACAGATGAACACTGAAGCTTTCTTT.

This chain joins TRBV2 and TRBJ2-7; D perhaps matches TRBD1 (5 bases). V lost 2 bases and J lost 0, with 11 bases in between. The CDR3 length is 15 residues. CDR1 is SNHLY and CDR2 is FYNNEI in the germline V gene. The CDR3 DNA is TGTGCCAGCAGTGAAAGGGGCAGGAGCTCCTACGAGCAGTACTTC. It codes for CASSERGRSSYEQYF.

This clonotype was recorded at least ten times. The chain links TRBV20-1 to TRBJ2-2; D unclear. There are 11 residues in the CDR3. Germline values: CDR1 DFQATT, CDR2 SNEGSKA (reference sequence). V lost 4 bases and J 0 bases, leaving 0 bases between the germline ends. The CDR3 sequence is CSATNTGELFF. CDR3 bases: TGCAGTGCTACGAACACCGGGGAGCTGTTTTTT.

This clonotype was observed a handful of times. The genes are TRBV20-1 and TRBJ1-6, with D uncertain. This CDR3 is built from 15 residues. V lost 0 bases to trimming and J lost 4 bases, with 10 bases between them. Looked up from germline, CDR1 is DFQATT and CDR2 is SNEGSKA (reference sequence). The CDR3 region is CSARDEGRYNSPLHF. Here the CDR3 DNA reads TGCAGTGCTAGAGACGAAGGACGGTATAATTCACCCCTCCACTTT.

This clonotype was picked up many times. The chain is built from TRBV12-3 or TRBV12-4 and TRBJ2-7, with D perhaps being TRBD1 or TRBD2 (6 bases each). There are 14 residues in the CDR3. Trimming left V 5 bases short and J 4 bases short, with 15 bases between. The CDR3 region has the DNA TGTGCCAGCAGTCCCCGGGGGCCAAGGTACGAGCAGTACTTC. It specifies CASSPRGPRYEQYF.

The table lists this clonotype with many counts. The chain couples TRBV28 to TRBJ2-7; 9 positions agree with TRBD2. This CDR3 is built from 15 residues. Trimming cost V 2 bases and J 3 bases; bases outside gene matches: 5. Germline-derived CDR1 and CDR2 are MDHEN and SYDVKM. The CDR3 loop is CASSLQLAGSYEQYF. CDR3 nucleotides: TGTGCCAGCAGTTTACAGCTAGCGGGGAGCTACGAGCAGTACTTC. Variable domain in full (rest from reference TRBV28 and TRBJ2-7): DVKVTQSSRYLVKRTGEKVFLECVQDMDHENMFWYRQDPGLGLRLIYFSYDVKMKEKGDIPEGYSVSREKKERFSLILESASTNQTSMYLCASSLQLAGSYEQYFGPGTRLTVT.

Many counts were recorded for this clonotype. The chain recombines TRBV10-3 with TRBJ2-1; weak D call: TRBD2 (6 bases). The CDR3 has 14 residues. Germline values: CDR1 ENHRY, CDR2 SYGVKD. Deletions cut 6 bases from V and 4 bases from J, with 13 bases between. CDR3 sequence reads: CAISEFSGYNEQFF. The CDR3 bases are TGTGCCATCAGCGAATTTAGCGGATACAATGAGCAGTTCTTC.

In the case of this clonotype: A clone one base away is much larger, so this may be a read error. J is TRBJ2-5 and V is TRBV6-2 or TRBV6-3, with 13 nucleotides matching TRBD2. The V segment lost 6 bases and the J segment 6 bases; nucleotides outside the gene matches: 10. The CDR3 covers 16 residues. Germline CDR1 is MNHEY and CDR2 is SVGEGT. The CDR3 sequence: CASRQPGLAGRKTQYF. The DNA for the CDR3 is TGTGCCAGCAGACAACCGGGACTAGCGGGGAGGAAGACCCAGTACTTC.